One sample yielded the 21 T cell receptor beta chains listed below, sequenced in a study of post-analysis software for immune sequencing data. Study results and caveats: The study found TRBV5-6, TRBV5-1 and TRBV20-1 among 4 or 5 TRBV segments more frequent in patients than controls.

Which antigens these TCRs recognize remains unknown. TCR beta cDNA libraries included unique molecular identifiers. Via MiXCR, TCRdb re-called the PCR reads, giving one row per CDR3 protein. This sample carries hundreds of thousands of distinct CDR3 sequences, 25% to 30% of them seen once, and the ten largest clones take 0.56%. Sequencing was done on a sample of blood. Receptors were obtained from a girl between 5 and 17 years old with multiple sclerosis.

This clonotype was observed many times. This chain connects TRBV9 to TRBJ2-1; D ambiguous. From germline, CDR1 is SGDLS and CDR2 YYNGEE. The CDR3 runs 10 residues. V shed 3 bases and J shed 10 bases, with 5 bases lying between them. The CDR3 protein is CASSGVEQFF. CDR3 nucleotide sequence: TGTGCCAGCAGCGGGGTGGAGCAGTTCTTC.

This chain connects TRBV20-1 to TRBJ1-2; D not resolved. V lost 4 bases, J lost 4 bases, and 10 bases lay in between. Germline CDR1 is DFQATT and CDR2 is SNEGSKA (reference sequence). The CDR3 has 12 residues. This CDR3 reads CSAMWRFYGYTF. The DNA for the CDR3 is TGCAGTGCTATGTGGCGGTTCTATGGCTACACCTTC.

The genes are TRBV20-1 and TRBJ2-3, with D unresolved. The CDR3 totals 12 residues. CDR1 and CDR2 (germline): DFQATT, SNEGSKA (reference sequence). CDR3 amino acids: CRATPAADTQYF. As DNA, the CDR3 is TGCAGGGCCACTCCTGCCGCAGATACGCAGTATTTT.

The rearrangement uses TRBV7-2 and TRBJ1-4, with D maybe TRBD1 (5 bases). Per germline, CDR1 SGHTA and CDR2 FQGNSA. The CDR3 is made up of 15 amino acids. V lost 5 bases, J lost 8 bases, and 18 bases lay in between. CDR3 sequence: CASSPTDGGMEKLFF. DNA for the CDR3: TGTGCCAGCAGCCCGACTGACGGGGGGATGGAAAAACTGTTTTTT.

This chain uses TRBV24-1 with TRBJ2-7; D not certain. Germline CDR1 reads KGHDR; CDR2 reads SFDVKD. Deletions cut 12 bases from V and 8 bases from J, with 25 bases between. The CDR3 covers 14 residues. Here the CDR3 reads CAEPTLPPPTQQYF. The CDR3 DNA reads as TGTGCCGAACCGACCCTCCCCCCTCCTACCCAGCAGTACTTC.

This clonotype was observed a handful of times. The chain carries TRBV25-1 and TRBJ1-4, with unresolved D. The CDR3 runs 12 residues. Trimming took 4 bases from V and 5 from J, leaving 5 bases between them. Germline loops: CDR1 MGHDK, CDR2 SYGVNS. This chain's CDR3 is CASSGGNEKLFF. The CDR3 nucleotides read TGTGCCAGCAGTGGTGGGAATGAAAAACTGTTTTTT. Together with reference TRBV25-1 and TRBJ1-4, the CDR3 gives the full variable domain: EADIYQTPRYLVIGTGKKITLECSQTMGHDKMYWYQQDPGMELHLIHYSYGVNSTEKGDLSSESTVSRIRTEHFPLTLESARPSHTSQYLCASSGGNEKLFFGSGTQLSVL.

V usage is TRBV5-1 and J usage is TRBJ2-7; 7 nucleotides align to TRBD1. Germline V gives CDR1 SGHRS, CDR2 YFSETQ. The V and J ends lost 0 bases and 1 base, in that order; junction bases with no gene match: 4. There are 15 residues in the CDR3. The CDR3 DNA reads as TGCGCCAGCAGCTTGGATGGGACAGCGTCCTACGAGCAGTACTTC. Encoded protein: CASSLDGTASYEQYF.

This clonotype was observed a handful of times. The CDR3 DNA reads as TGCAGTGCTAGAGATTTTCAAGCGGGAGGACCTACAGATACGCAGTATTTT. Protein product: CSARDFQAGGPTDTQYF. The chain links TRBV20-1 to TRBJ2-3; 9 bases match TRBD2. The CDR3 covers 17 residues. The germline V gene has CDR1 DFQATT and CDR2 SNEGSKA (reference sequence). V lost 0 bases and J lost 3; bases outside the gene matches: 10.

The chain has TRBV15 and TRBJ1-4, with D perhaps matching TRBD1 (6 bases). V gave up 3 bases and J gave up 10 bases, with 9 bases separating them. This CDR3 contains 12 residues. The germline V gene encodes CDR1 LNHNV and CDR2 YYDKDF (reference sequence). This chain's CDR3 is CATSSRQAKLFF. CDR3 nucleotides: TGTGCCACCAGCAGCAGACAGGCAAAACTGTTTTTT.

This clonotype was counted at least ten times. The gene calls are TRBV29-1 and TRBJ2-1; 8 nucleotides line up with TRBD2. CDR3 length equals 14 residues. The germline CDR1 and CDR2 sequences are SQVTM and ANQGSEA. V shed 6 bases and J 5 bases; nucleotides not matched to a gene: 9. DNA of the CDR3: TGCAGCGTCGCTAGCGGGCGCACCCACAATGAGCAGTTCTTC. Its protein is CSVASGRTHNEQFF.

This clonotype was seen at least ten times. The chain has TRBV15 and TRBJ2-1; D may be TRBD2 (6 bases). CDR3 length: 15 residues. The germline V and J ends were trimmed by 5 bases and 6 bases, with 17 bases remaining between them. Germline CDR1 is LNHNV and CDR2 is YYDKDF (reference sequence). The CDR3: CATSLDRWGVNEQFF. In DNA form, the CDR3 reads TGTGCCACCAGCTTAGACAGATGGGGGGTCAATGAGCAGTTCTTC.

CDR3 nucleotides: TGTGCCAGCAGCCGGGCTAGCGGGGCGGCGCGCACCCAGTACTTC. It yields the protein CASSRASGAARTQYF. The chain is built from TRBV5-6 and TRBJ2-5, with 9 bases that match TRBD2. The germline CDR1 and CDR2 sequences are SGHDT and YYEEEE. This CDR3 is built from 15 residues. With V trimmed by 4 bases and J by 8 bases, 12 bases remained unmatched.

This clonotype was picked up a small number of times. The J gene is TRBJ2-1, the V gene TRBV27; 9 bases are shared with TRBD1. The CDR3 runs 14 residues. The junction had 9 bases not matched to a gene; V was cut back by 8 bases and J by 7 bases. From germline, CDR1 is MNHEY and CDR2 SMNVEV (reference sequence). This CDR3 reads CASARDRVENEQFF. The DNA of the CDR3 is TGTGCCAGCGCCCGGGACAGGGTGGAGAATGAGCAGTTCTTC.

V and J are TRBV12-3 or TRBV12-4 and TRBJ1-4, with D possibly TRBD1 on 5 matching bases. The germline V and J ends were trimmed by 6 bases and 8 bases, with 16 bases remaining between them. This CDR3 spans 14 amino acids. The CDR3 DNA reads TGTGCCAGCAGCAAGGGCAGGGCCGCGGAAAAACTGTTTTTT. Its protein product is CASSKGRAAEKLFF.

This clonotype turned up a few times. J is TRBJ1-6 and V is TRBV4-3; the D is unclear. Germline assignment: CDR1 LGHNA and CDR2 YSLEER. This CDR3 has 14 amino acids. The V gene lost 4 bases and the J gene lost 10 bases, with 14 bases spanning the gap. The CDR3 protein is CASSPREVVSPLHF. CDR3 sequence (DNA): TGCGCCAGCAGCCCCCGGGAGGTGGTCTCACCCCTCCACTTT.

This clonotype was seen only a few times. The chain combines TRBV20-1 with TRBJ2-3, with D perhaps TRBD2 (6 bases). There are 17 residues in the CDR3. Trimming stripped 5 bases from V and 0 bases from J, with 21 bases between. Germline values: CDR1 DFQATT, CDR2 SNEGSKA (reference sequence). CDR3 residues: CSADTREPGPSTDTQYF. The CDR3 coding sequence is TGCAGTGCTGACACCCGGGAGCCCGGTCCAAGCACAGATACGCAGTATTTT.

This clonotype occurred many times. The rearrangement joins TRBV29-1 to TRBJ2-1; the D is unclear. Germline V gene lookup returns CDR1 SQVTM and CDR2 ANQGSEA. Deletions cut 5 bases from V and 9 bases from J, with 11 bases between. This CDR3 spans 11 amino acids. The CDR3 here is CSVFASGEQFF. CDR3 DNA sequence: TGCAGCGTTTTTGCTTCGGGTGAGCAGTTCTTC.

The rearrangement links TRBV12-3 or TRBV12-4 to TRBJ1-5; 9 bases map to TRBD1. With 6 bases clipped from V and 6 bases from J, the junction kept 12 bases outside the gene matches. This CDR3 spans 16 amino acids. CDR3 DNA: TGTGCCAGCAGCCAACCCCAGACAGGGGGGTCTCAGCCCCAGCATTTT. Its translation: CASSQPQTGGSQPQHF.

The chain joins TRBV20-1 to TRBJ1-6, with no clear D. V was trimmed by 3 bases and J by 10 bases, leaving 16 bases between them. The CDR3 covers 14 residues. Per the germline V gene, CDR1 is DFQATT and CDR2 is SNEGSKA (reference sequence). The CDR3: CSARPAVGDSPLHF. CDR3 nucleotide sequence: TGCAGTGCTAGGCCAGCCGTAGGTGACTCACCCCTCCACTTT.

CDR3: CSAKGRATLSYNSPLHF. The CDR3 DNA follows: TGCAGTGCAAAAGGCCGGGCCACCCTTTCGTATAATTCACCCCTCCACTTT. This rearrangement joins TRBV20-1 to TRBJ1-6; D not resolved. Trimming removed 6 bases from V and 4 bases from J, with 22 bases in between. Germline V gives CDR1 DFQATT, CDR2 SNEGSKA (reference sequence). CDR3 size: 17 residues.

This clonotype has more than one count but fewer than ten. V gene TRBV28 combines with J gene TRBJ1-2, with TRBD1 matching over 9 bases. With 7 bases clipped from V and 6 bases from J, the junction kept 12 bases outside the gene matches. The CDR3 has 15 amino acids. Germline V gives CDR1 MDHEN, CDR2 SYDVKM. In DNA, the CDR3 is TGTGCCAGCATCCGTCCCGGGACAGGGTGGGATGGCTACACCTTC. Amino acids: CASIRPGTGWDGYTF.